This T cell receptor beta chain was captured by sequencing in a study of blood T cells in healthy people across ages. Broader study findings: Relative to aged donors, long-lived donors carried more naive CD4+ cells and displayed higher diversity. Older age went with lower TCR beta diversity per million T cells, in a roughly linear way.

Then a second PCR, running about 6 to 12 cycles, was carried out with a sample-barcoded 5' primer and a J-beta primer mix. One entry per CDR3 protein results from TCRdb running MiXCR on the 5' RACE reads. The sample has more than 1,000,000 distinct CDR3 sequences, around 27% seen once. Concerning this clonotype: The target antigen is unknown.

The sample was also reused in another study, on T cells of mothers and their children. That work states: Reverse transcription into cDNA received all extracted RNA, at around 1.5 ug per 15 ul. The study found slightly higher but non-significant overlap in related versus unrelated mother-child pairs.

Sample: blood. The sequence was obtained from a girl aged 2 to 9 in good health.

Here the CDR3 reads CSAPQTSGREETQYF. The DNA for the CDR3 is TGCAGTGCACCCCAGACTAGCGGGAGGGAAGAGACCCAGTACTTC. This chain connects TRBV20-1 to TRBJ2-5; 14 bases line up with TRBD2. Germline values: CDR1 DFQATT, CDR2 SNEGSKA (reference sequence). This CDR3 comprises 15 residues. The V segment lost 6 bases and the J segment 3 bases; nucleotides outside the gene matches: 6.